The clone carrying this T cell receptor (beta chain) was seen a handful of times. Covering alpha and beta chains, TRAV- and TRBV-specific primers were used for the first-strand cDNA. TCR amplification ran 15 to 20 PCR cycles using constant-region and V-primer adapter primers. By in vitro transcription, the isolated mRNA was amplified. TCRdb re-derived calls from the reads in MiXCR, one entry per CDR3 protein. The repertoire has thousands of distinct CDR3 sequences, around 60% of them found once; the top ten carry 8% to 9.5%. The sample originates from a study of low-dose radiotherapy and immunotherapy resistance in tumors. For the study at large: Fractions of 1 Gy went to Cohort 2 every two weeks, for 13 Gy over 26 weeks. Daily oral aspirin at 300 mg began on cycle 1 day 1 and lasted four cycles.

The therapy administered to donors comprised nivolumab, ipilimumab, aspirin, low-dose cyclophosphamide and low-dose radiotherapy. The CDR3 length is 18 residues. Germline V gives CDR1 MGHRA, CDR2 YSYEKL. V gave up 2 bases and J gave up 2 bases; unmatched junction bases: 12. This receptor was obtained from a human donor with advanced metastatic prostate, ovarian, gallbladder or colorectal cancer (not recorded which). This table probably holds off-target reads from a library built for another chain. The gene calls are TRBV4-1 and TRBJ1-2, with 9 bases matching TRBD1. The CDR3: CASSQTTRGTGPNYGYTF. CDR3 nucleotide sequence: TGCGCCAGCAGCCAAACCACACGGGGGACAGGGCCGAACTATGGCTACACCTTC.